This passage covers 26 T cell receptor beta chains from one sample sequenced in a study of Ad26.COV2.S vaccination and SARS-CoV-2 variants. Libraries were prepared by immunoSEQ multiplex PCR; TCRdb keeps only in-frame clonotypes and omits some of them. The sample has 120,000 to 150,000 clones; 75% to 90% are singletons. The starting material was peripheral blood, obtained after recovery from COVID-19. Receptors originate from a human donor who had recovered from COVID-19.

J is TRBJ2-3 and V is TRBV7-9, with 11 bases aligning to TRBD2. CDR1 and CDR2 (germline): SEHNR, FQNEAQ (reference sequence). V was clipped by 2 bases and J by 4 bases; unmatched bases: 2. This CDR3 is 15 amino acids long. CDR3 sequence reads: CASSLRLAGPDTQYF. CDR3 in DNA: TGTGCCAGCAGCTTACGACTAGCGGGGCCAGATACGCAGTATTTT.

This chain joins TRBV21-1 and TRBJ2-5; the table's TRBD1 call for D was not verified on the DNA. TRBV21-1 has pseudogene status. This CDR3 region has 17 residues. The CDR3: CASSKENGTAAQETQYF. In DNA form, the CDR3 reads TGTGCCAGCAGCAAAGAGAACGGGACAGCCGCACAAGAGACCCAGTACTTC.

The CDR3 region is CASSGTLGSPKGYGYTF. CDR3 DNA sequence: TGTGCCAGCAGTGGGACCCTGGGCAGCCCTAAAGGTTATGGCTACACCTTC. The chain joins TRBV25-1 to TRBJ1-2, with D hard to call. Per germline, CDR1 MGHDK and CDR2 SYGVNS. The CDR3 covers 17 residues. V gave up 4 bases and J gave up 5 bases, with 23 bases separating them.

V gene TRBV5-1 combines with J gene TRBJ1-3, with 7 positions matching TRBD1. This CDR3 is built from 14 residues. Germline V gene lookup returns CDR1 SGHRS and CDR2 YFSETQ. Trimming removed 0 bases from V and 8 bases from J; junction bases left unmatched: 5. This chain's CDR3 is CASSLGQGAYTIYF. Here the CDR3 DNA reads TGCGCCAGCAGCTTGGGACAGGGTGCATACACCATATATTTT.

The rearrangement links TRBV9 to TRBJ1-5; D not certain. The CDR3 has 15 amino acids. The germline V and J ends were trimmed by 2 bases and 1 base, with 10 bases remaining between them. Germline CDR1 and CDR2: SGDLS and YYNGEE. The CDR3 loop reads CASSVTGQSNQPQHF. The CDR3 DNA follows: TGTGCCAGCAGCGTTACGGGCCAAAGCAATCAGCCCCAGCATTTT.

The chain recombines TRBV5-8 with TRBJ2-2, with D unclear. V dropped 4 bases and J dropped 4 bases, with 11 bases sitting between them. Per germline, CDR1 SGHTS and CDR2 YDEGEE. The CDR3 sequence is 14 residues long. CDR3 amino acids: CASSPVFGTGELFF. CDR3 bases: TGTGCCAGCAGCCCCGTCTTCGGCACCGGGGAGCTGTTTTTT.

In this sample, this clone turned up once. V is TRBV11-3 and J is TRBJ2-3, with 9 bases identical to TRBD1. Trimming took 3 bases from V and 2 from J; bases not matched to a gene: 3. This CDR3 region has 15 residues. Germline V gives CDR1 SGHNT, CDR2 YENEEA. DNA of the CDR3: TGTGCCAGCAGCTTGGGACAGGGCCCCACAGATACGCAGTATTTT. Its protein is CASSLGQGPTDTQYF.

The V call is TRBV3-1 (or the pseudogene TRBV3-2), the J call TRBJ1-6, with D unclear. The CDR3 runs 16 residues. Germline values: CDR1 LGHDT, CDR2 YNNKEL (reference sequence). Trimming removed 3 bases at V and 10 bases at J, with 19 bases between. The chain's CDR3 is CASSQDEGELVSPLHF. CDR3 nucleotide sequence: TGTGCCAGCAGCCAGGATGAGGGCGAACTTGTGTCACCCCTCCACTTT.

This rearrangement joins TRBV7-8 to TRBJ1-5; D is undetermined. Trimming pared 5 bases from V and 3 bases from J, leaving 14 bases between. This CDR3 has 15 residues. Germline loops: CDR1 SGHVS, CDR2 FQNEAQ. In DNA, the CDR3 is TGTGCCAGCAGCCTCCATGGAGTAAACAATCAGCCCCAGCATTTT. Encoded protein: CASSLHGVNNQPQHF.

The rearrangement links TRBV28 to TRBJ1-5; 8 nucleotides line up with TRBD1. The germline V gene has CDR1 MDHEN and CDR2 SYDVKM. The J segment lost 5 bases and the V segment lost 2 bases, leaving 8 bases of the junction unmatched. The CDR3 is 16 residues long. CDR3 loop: CASSLGPGGPDQPQHF. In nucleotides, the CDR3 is TGTGCCAGCAGTTTAGGGCCAGGGGGCCCGGATCAGCCCCAGCATTTT.

CDR3 residues: CASGSRRNYEQYF. For the CDR3, the DNA is TGTGCTAGTGGTTCTCGGAGGAACTACGAGCAGTACTTC. The chain employs TRBV12-5 and TRBJ2-7, with D perhaps TRBD2 (5 bases). V was pared by 4 bases and J by 3 bases, with 10 bases between. This CDR3 has 13 residues. Germline loops: CDR1 LGHNT, CDR2 FRNRAP.

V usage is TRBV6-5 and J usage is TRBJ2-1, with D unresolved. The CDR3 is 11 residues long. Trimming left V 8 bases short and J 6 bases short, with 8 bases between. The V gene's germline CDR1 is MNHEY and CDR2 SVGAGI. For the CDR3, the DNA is TGTGCCAGCTTGAGGCGCAATGAGCAGTTCTTC. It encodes CASLRRNEQFF.

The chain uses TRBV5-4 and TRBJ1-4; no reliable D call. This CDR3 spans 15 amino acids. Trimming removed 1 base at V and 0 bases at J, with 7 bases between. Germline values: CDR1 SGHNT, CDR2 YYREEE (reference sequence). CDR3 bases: TGTGCCAGCAGCTTGTCGGCTACAACTAATGAAAAACTGTTTTTT. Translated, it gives CASSLSATTNEKLFF.

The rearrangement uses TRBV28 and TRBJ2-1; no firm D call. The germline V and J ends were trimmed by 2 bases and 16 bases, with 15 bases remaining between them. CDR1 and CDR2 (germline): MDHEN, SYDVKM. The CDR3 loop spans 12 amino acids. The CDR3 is CASSLRLGKVFF. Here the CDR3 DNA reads TGTGCCAGCAGTTTAAGGCTTGGGAAGGTTTTCTTC.

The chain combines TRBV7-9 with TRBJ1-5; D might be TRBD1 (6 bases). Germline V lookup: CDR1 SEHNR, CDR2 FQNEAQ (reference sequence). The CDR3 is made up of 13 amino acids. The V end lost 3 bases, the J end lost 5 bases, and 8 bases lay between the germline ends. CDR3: CASSLTGYQPQHF. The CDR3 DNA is TGTGCCAGCAGCTTGACAGGCTATCAGCCCCAGCATTTT.

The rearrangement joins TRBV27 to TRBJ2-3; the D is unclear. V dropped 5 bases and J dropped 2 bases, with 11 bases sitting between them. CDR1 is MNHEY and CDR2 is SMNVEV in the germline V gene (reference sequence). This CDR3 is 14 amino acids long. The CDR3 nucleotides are TGTGCCAGCAGTCTTGGACGGATCACAGATACGCAGTATTTT. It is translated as CASSLGRITDTQYF.

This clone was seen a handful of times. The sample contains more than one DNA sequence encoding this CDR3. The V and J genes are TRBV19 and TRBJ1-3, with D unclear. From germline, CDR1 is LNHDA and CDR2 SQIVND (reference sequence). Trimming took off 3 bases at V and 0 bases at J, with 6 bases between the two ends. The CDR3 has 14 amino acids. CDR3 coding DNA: TGTGCCAGTAGTATTCGGACCTCTGGAAACACCATATATTTT. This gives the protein CASSIRTSGNTIYF.

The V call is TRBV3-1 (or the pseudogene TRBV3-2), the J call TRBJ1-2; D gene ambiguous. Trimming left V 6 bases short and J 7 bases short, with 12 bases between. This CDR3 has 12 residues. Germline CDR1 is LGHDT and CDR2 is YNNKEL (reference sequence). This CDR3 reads CASSLLGSGYTF. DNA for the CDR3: TGTGCCAGCAGTCTTCTAGGGAGTGGCTACACCTTC.

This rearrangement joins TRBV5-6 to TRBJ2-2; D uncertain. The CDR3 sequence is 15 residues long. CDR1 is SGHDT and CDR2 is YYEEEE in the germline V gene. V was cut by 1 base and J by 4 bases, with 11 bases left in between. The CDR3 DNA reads TGTGCCAGCAGCTTGATAGAATATGTCACCGGGGAGCTGTTTTTT. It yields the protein CASSLIEYVTGELFF.

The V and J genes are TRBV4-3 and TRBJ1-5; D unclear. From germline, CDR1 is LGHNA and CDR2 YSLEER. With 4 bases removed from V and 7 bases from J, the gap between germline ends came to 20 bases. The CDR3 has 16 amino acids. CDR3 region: CASSLWRAVPGQPQHF. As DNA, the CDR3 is TGCGCCAGCAGCCTCTGGAGGGCGGTCCCGGGGCAGCCCCAGCATTTT.

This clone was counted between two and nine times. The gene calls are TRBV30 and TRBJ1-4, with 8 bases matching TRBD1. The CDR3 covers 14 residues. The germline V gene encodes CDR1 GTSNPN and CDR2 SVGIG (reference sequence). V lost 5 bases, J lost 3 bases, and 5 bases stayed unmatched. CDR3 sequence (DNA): TGTGCCTGGCAGGGGGCCATTTCTAATGAAAAACTGTTTTTT. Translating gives CAWQGAISNEKLFF.

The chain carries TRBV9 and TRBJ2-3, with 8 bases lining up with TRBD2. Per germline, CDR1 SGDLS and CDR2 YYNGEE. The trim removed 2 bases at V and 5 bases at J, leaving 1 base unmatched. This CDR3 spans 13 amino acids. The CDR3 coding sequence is TGTGCCAGCAGCGTTGCGGGGGGAGATACGCAGTATTTT. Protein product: CASSVAGGDTQYF.

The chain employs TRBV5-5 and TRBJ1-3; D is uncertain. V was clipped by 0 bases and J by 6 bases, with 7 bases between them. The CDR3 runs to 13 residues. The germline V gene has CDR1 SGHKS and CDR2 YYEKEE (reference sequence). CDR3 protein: CASSLEWVNTIYF. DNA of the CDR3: TGTGCCAGCAGCTTGGAATGGGTAAACACCATATATTTT.

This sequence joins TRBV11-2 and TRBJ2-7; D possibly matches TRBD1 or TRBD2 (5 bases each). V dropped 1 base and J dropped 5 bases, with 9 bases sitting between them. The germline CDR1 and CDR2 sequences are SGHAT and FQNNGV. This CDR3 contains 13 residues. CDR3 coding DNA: TGTGCCAGCAGCTTAGGTATGGGGGACGAGCAGTACTTC. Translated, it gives CASSLGMGDEQYF.

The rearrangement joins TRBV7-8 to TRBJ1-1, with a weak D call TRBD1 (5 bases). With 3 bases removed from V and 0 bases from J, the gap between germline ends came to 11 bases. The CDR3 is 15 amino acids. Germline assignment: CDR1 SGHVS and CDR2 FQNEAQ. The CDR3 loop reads CASSFSAGLNTEAFF. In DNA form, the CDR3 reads TGTGCCAGCAGCTTTTCAGCAGGGCTGAACACTGAAGCTTTCTTT.

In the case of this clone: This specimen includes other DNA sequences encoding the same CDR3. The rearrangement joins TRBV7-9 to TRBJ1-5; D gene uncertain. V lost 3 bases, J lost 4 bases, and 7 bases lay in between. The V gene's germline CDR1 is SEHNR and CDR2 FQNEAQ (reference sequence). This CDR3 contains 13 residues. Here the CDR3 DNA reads TGTGCCAGCAGCTTGACCGCTAATCAGCCCCAGCATTTT. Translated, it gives CASSLTANQPQHF.